A selection of T cell receptor beta chains follows, all from one sample in a study of radiotherapy plus CTLA-4 blockade in lung cancer. Using immunoSEQ multiplex PCR, the repertoire was profiled, and TCRdb retains in-frame clones only, with some absent. Altogether tens of thousands of clones are present, 78% being singletons, with the ten largest covering 4%. The sequences come from peripheral blood, collected from a patient treated with radiotherapy plus ipilimumab. Receptors originate from a human donor with non-small cell lung cancer who had a partial response to radiotherapy plus ipilimumab. Some clones in this sample may be carry-over from other donors' samples. CDR3s leave out the opening cysteine and the closing phenylalanine or tryptophan. A D gene is named only where the DNA matches it firmly.

v_call d_call cdr3_aa
TRBV6-6 TRBD2 ASSTGLAGSYEQY
TRBV6-5 . ASSSRAPGGDTQY
TRBV28 TRBD1 ASSLTGDREAF
TRBV19 . ASSIGQGLAGELF
TRBV6-5 TRBD1 ASSYQGQKETQY
TRBV6-5 TRBD2 ASSFLAGTYNEQF
TRBV7-9 . ASSSGHSYEQY
TRBV5-4 TRBD2 ASSLPAGEAGELF
TRBV4-2 TRBD2 ASSQASGVGETQY
TRBV7-2 TRBD2 ASSFSGLAGGRETQY
TRBV7-8 . ASSLVLSGNYGYT
TRBV29-1 . SVTGTVHEQY
TRBV15 . ATSRDWRKETQY
TRBV10-2 TRBD2 ASSSGTSDIQY
TRBV20-1 . SAPLNSEQF
TRBV5-1 . ASSLAGSGNTIY
TRBV30 . AWALQGRFSPLH
TRBV27 TRBD2 ASSSRSSGGYEQY
TRBV7-2 TRBD2 ASSLDRASGGKETQY
TRBV27 . ASSPLDSRGGYGYT
TRBV10-2 . ASTGSGFYNEQF
TRBV6-6 . ASSYLAGIDTEAF
TRBV19 TRBD1 ASRSGTGNYGYT
TRBV27 TRBD1 ASSLSGQAYYEQY
TRBV7-8 . ASSQTGGKNIQY
TRBV11-2 . ASGAGSSSGNTIY
TRBV5-1 . ASSSPPGEQY
TRBV7-3 TRBD1 ASSPGTATNEKLF
TRBV30 . AWDYSGDNQPQH
TRBV7-8 TRBD2 ASSLGTGTSIYEQY
TRBV6-5 TRBD1 ASSYSRTGGFGGYT
TRBV6-5 TRBD1 ASSYSQGAAGELF
TRBV4-3 . ASSQDNSGTYYGYT
TRBV10-1 TRBD2 ASSEYAGVGGTQY
TRBV11-2 . ASAHGGGAF
TRBV14 TRBD2 ASSQGPSGVYEQY
TRBV11-3 . ATLRGRVLQPQH
TRBV7-9 TRBD1 ASSLGATGVNEKLF
TRBV5-1 . ASSQIQGEHGELF
TRBV19 . ASIGRNMNTEAF
TRBV7-8 TRBD2 ASSLSGGASLDTQY
TRBV7-9 . ASRDGDLTDEQF
TRBV5-1 . ASKEWRYQETQY
TRBV2 . ASSRQAFTDTQY
TRBV7-9 . ASSSTRNTEAF
TRBV5-4 . ASSLDILNTEAF
TRBV28 . ASNQGGDTEAF